What follows describes a single TCR beta chain. The antigen remains unidentified. This PCR relied on a set of 60 Vbeta primers and 13 Jbeta primers. The assay was immunoSEQ multiplex PCR, and TCRdb's table has in-frame clones only and misses some. This listing includes approximately 130,000 clones. V gave up 2 bases and J gave up 3 bases, with 14 bases separating them. CDR3 length: 16 amino acids. The germline V gene encodes CDR1 SGDLS and CDR2 YYNGEE. These data are taken from a study of cytomegalovirus exposure and HLA in healthy donors. Notes on the study in general: Cytomegalovirus status, reportedly, was diagnosed with high specificity and sensitivity by the classifier. Clonal expansion, a later analysis showed, was greater in HLA-associated TCR beta chains than in equally common others. Most subjects had HLA-A and HLA-B alleles reportedly predicted accurately by TCR beta sequences.

Sequencing was performed on PBMCs. The receptor was isolated from a woman aged 55 to 70 in good health and CMV-seronegative. V gene TRBV9 combines with J gene TRBJ1-4; D unresolved. CDR3 in amino acids: CASSVSIRGANEKLFF. The CDR3 DNA is TGTGCCAGCAGCGTCTCGATCCGGGGAGCTAATGAAAAACTGTTTTTT.